The rows below give T cell receptor beta chains drawn from one sample of a study of cytomegalovirus exposure and HLA in healthy donors. Measured with immunoSEQ multiplex PCR; TCRdb has only the in-frame clones, and not every one. The repertoire holds fewer than 150,000 clones, with approximately 85% as singletons. The sequencing input was PBMCs. These receptors originate from a woman in her twenties or thirties in good health and CMV-seropositive. Both conserved end residues are part of each CDR3. Each record gives: CDR3 length, V gene, CDR3 protein.

length: 16
V: TRBV5-8
CDR3: CASSLAQGAGGTEAFF

length: 14
V: TRBV30
CDR3: CAGDRTGSTDTQYF

length: 15
V: TRBV7-2
CDR3: CASSRAGQGSTEAFF

length: 17
V: TRBV4-2
CDR3: CASSQDGGGGAYNEQFF

length: 14
V: TRBV5-1
CDR3: CASSLGAVDTEAFF

length: 14
V: TRBV2
CDR3: CASILGQQYYGYTF

length: 13
V: TRBV30
CDR3: CAWSGRGASAQHF

length: 14
V: TRBV19
CDR3: CASSLTGGDQPQHF

length: 13
V: TRBV7-9
CDR3: CASSPLPPAKLFF

length: 15
V: TRBV5-1
CDR3: CASSFAGNWGEKLFF

length: 14
V: TRBV10-1
CDR3: CASSRDRSSYEQYF

length: 16
V: TRBV5-1
CDR3: CASSLQGHSNTGELFF

length: 11
V: TRBV7-2
CDR3: CASSPYNEQFF

length: 16
V: TRBV18
CDR3: CASSPVSTTTNSPLHF

length: 14
V: TRBV5-1
CDR3: CASSPGQGNQPQHF

length: 16
V: TRBV30
CDR3: CAWSTELAGYYNEQFF